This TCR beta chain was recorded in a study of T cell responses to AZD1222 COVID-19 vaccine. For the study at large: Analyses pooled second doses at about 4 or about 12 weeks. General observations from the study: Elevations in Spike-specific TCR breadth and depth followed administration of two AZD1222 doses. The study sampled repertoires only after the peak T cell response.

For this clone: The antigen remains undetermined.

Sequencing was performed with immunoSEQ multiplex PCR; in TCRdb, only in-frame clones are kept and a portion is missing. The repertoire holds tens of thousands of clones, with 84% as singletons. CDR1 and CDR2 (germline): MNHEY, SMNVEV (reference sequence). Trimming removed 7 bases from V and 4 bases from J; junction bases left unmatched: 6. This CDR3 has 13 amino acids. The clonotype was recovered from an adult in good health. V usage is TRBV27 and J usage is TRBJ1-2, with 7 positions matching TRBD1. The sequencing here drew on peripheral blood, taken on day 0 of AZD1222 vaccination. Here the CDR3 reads CASKTAGGYGYTF. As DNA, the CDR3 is TGTGCCAGCAAAACCGCAGGGGGCTATGGCTACACCTTC.